This note documents a single T cell receptor (beta chain) sequence. The record originates from a study of blood T cell repertoires in COVID-19. Each recovered donor of Cohort 3 presented with two negative PCRs, clearance, or symptom resolution. Germline loops: CDR1 SGHVS, CDR2 FQNEAQ. V shed 5 bases and J 5 bases; nucleotides not matched to a gene: 1. This CDR3 contains 13 residues. As processed by the authors: Reference gene primers were amplified, and this amplification served to estimate nucleated cell counts. The protocol was immunoSEQ multiplex PCR, while the TCRdb copy is restricted to in-frame clones and leaves out a portion. D and trimming come from the DNA, and the V and J calls and clone size come from that table. The table has roughly 150,000 clones, 85% seen once.

Sequenced sample: PBMCs or T cells enriched from blood (not recorded which). This rearrangement joins TRBV7-8 to TRBJ2-1; 9 nucleotides align to TRBD1. This sequence was found in a woman in her forties who had recovered from COVID-19. CDR3: CASSRDRDNEQFF. DNA for the CDR3: TGTGCCAGCAGCCGGGACAGGGACAATGAGCAGTTCTTC.